The 29 T cell receptor beta chains below were found in one sample sequenced in a study of CD8+CD57+ T cells in acquired aplastic anemia. All patients picked for sequencing had shown, by flow cytometry, an expansion of CD8+CD57+ cells. Genomic DNA served as template for TCR beta VDJ and CDR3 profiling. Using its own MiXCR run on the reads, TCRdb lists one record per CDR3 protein. Here the sample spans roughly 80,000 distinct CDR3 sequences, about 70% being singletons. The sample comprised sorted CD4+, CD8+, or CD8+CD57+ T cells (not recorded which) from PBMCs. These receptors all stem from a human donor with aplastic anemia.

This rearrangement joins TRBV2 to TRBJ1-1; a possible D gene is TRBD1 (5 bases). CDR3 length equals 15 residues. The V and J ends lost 3 bases and 10 bases respectively, with 21 bases between them. Germline V gene sequence: CDR1 SNHLY, CDR2 FYNNEI. This CDR3 reads CASSDPRDPLTGAFF. CDR3 DNA sequence: TGTGCCAGCAGTGACCCCCGGGACCCTCTCACCGGAGCTTTCTTT.

The genes are TRBV19 and TRBJ1-1, with D possibly being TRBD1 (5 bases). The germline V gene has CDR1 LNHDA and CDR2 SQIVND (reference sequence). The CDR3 is 14 residues long. V was clipped by 6 bases and J by 2 bases, with 13 bases between them. The CDR3 sequence: CASREGHVNTEAFF. CDR3 in DNA: TGTGCCAGTAGGGAAGGACACGTCAACACTGAAGCTTTCTTT. Full variable domain (remainder filled in from reference TRBV19 and TRBJ1-1): DGGITQSPKYLFRKEGQNVTLSCEQNLNHDAMYWYRQDPGQGLRLIYYSQIVNDFQKGDIAEGYSVSREKKESFPLTVTSAQKNPTAFYLCASREGHVNTEAFFGQGTRLTVV.

The chain combines TRBV7-9 with TRBJ2-7, with 7 nucleotides matching TRBD2. Germline V lookup: CDR1 SEHNR, CDR2 FQNEAQ (reference sequence). The CDR3 is made up of 15 amino acids. The V and J ends lost 3 bases and 2 bases, in that order; junction bases with no gene match: 7. The CDR3 DNA is TGTGCCAGCAGCTTGGGAAGAGGGACTACCTACGAGCAGTACTTC. Residues: CASSLGRGTTYEQYF.

This chain connects TRBV12-3 or TRBV12-4 to TRBJ2-5; D might be TRBD1 (5 bases). Trimming left V 6 bases short and J 5 bases short, with 16 bases between. The CDR3 consists of 14 residues. CDR3 loop: CASSPDRGVETQYF. CDR3 nucleotides: TGTGCCAGCAGCCCCGATAGGGGTGTGGAGACCCAGTACTTC.

CDR3 loop: CASSLSEVAGTTGELFF. CDR3 nucleotides: TGTGCCAGCAGCTTAAGCGAGGTAGCGGGGACCACCGGGGAGCTGTTTTTT. The rearrangement links TRBV7-2 to TRBJ2-2, with TRBD2 matching over 8 bases. J lost 4 bases, V lost 2 bases, and 9 bases had no gene match. The germline V gene has CDR1 SGHTA and CDR2 FQGNSA. CDR3 length: 17 amino acids.

This clonotype has only one observation. The chain links TRBV15 to TRBJ2-5; D perhaps matches TRBD1 (6 bases). Looked up from germline, CDR1 is LNHNV and CDR2 is YYDKDF (reference sequence). This CDR3 has 15 residues. Trimming shortened V by 1 base and J by 8 bases, and 17 bases separated the two germline ends. CDR3 bases: TGTGCCACCAGCAGAGTTGACGGAAGGGGGAAAACCCAGTACTTC. Translation: CATSRVDGRGKTQYF.

Remarks on this clonotype: Sequence at one end of the junction differs from germline and may be a read error. V and J are TRBV6-1 and TRBJ2-5; D is uncertain. The CDR3 loop spans 13 amino acids. Germline V gene lookup returns CDR1 MNHNS and CDR2 SASEGT. CDR3 nucleotide sequence: TGTGCCAGTAGTGTTGGGATCCAAGAGACCCAGTACTTC. This encodes CASSVGIQETQYF.

J is TRBJ1-1 and V is TRBV19; D ambiguous. Trimming stripped 8 bases from V and 3 bases from J, with 10 bases between. This CDR3 has 12 amino acids. Germline V gene lookup returns CDR1 LNHDA and CDR2 SQIVND (reference sequence). For the CDR3, the DNA is TGTGCCAGTCAAAGGACGGACACTGAAGCTTTCTTT. Translated: CASQRTDTEAFF.

J is TRBJ2-1 and V is TRBV24-1, with a possible D match to TRBD2 (6 bases). The V end lost 5 bases, the J end lost 0 bases, and 13 bases lay between the germline ends. CDR1 is KGHDR and CDR2 is SFDVKD in the germline V gene. The CDR3 extends over 16 amino acids. As DNA, the CDR3 is TGTGCCACCAGTGGGCTAGCGAGGAGCTCCTACAATGAGCAGTTCTTC. Protein sequence: CATSGLARSSYNEQFF.

This clonotype was detected ten times or more. The chain carries TRBV7-3 and TRBJ2-5, with D possibly called TRBD1 or TRBD2 (5 bases each). Looked up from germline, CDR1 is SGHTA and CDR2 is FQGTGA. The CDR3 has 15 residues. Trimming took off 4 bases at V and 4 bases at J, with 16 bases between the two ends. The CDR3 reads CASSSLLGAPETQYF. The CDR3 bases are TGTGCCAGCAGCTCCCTGCTCGGGGCCCCAGAGACCCAGTACTTC.

The rearrangement joins TRBV7-3 to TRBJ1-2; 9 bases fit TRBD1. The junction had 3 bases not matched to a gene; V was cut back by 5 bases and J by 2 bases. CDR1 and CDR2 from the germline V gene are SGHTA and FQGTGA. The CDR3 sequence is 14 residues long. The CDR3 is CASSPTGGNYGYTF. The CDR3 coding sequence is TGTGCCAGCAGCCCCACAGGGGGCAACTATGGCTACACCTTC.

The J gene is TRBJ1-1, the V gene TRBV19; D ambiguous. The CDR3 sequence is 13 residues long. Germline V gene sequence: CDR1 LNHDA, CDR2 SQIVND (reference sequence). Trimming removed 7 bases from V and 7 bases from J, with 16 bases in between. CDR3: CASKLTESGEAFF. Written as DNA, the CDR3 is TGTGCCAGTAAGTTAACGGAAAGCGGTGAAGCTTTCTTT.

The table lists this clonotype with a few counts. This chain joins TRBV2 and TRBJ2-1; perhaps TRBD2 as D (5 bases). The CDR3 sequence is 15 residues long. Germline V gene lookup returns CDR1 SNHLY and CDR2 FYNNEI. Between the trimmed V and J ends, which lost 3 bases and 1 base, there was a span of 10 bases. The DNA for the CDR3 is TGTGCCAGCAGTGAGGACTTGATATCCTACAATGAGCAGTTCTTC. Translating it yields CASSEDLISYNEQFF.

The chain couples TRBV11-2 to TRBJ2-7, with D perhaps TRBD2 (6 bases). This CDR3 contains 12 residues. Looked up from germline, CDR1 is SGHAT and CDR2 is FQNNGV. V was pared by 5 bases and J by 6 bases, with 11 bases between. The CDR3 loop reads CASSLGLSEQYF. In DNA form, the CDR3 reads TGTGCCAGCAGCCTGGGACTCTCCGAGCAGTACTTC. The whole variable domain, filled in from reference TRBV11-2 and TRBJ2-7, reads EAGVAQSPRYKIIEKRQSVAFWCNPISGHATLYWYQQILGQGPKLLIQFQNNGVVDDSQLPKDRFSAERLKGVDSTLKIQPAKLEDSAVYLCASSLGLSEQYFGPGTRLTVT.

This chain uses TRBV5-1 with TRBJ2-7; possibly TRBD1 for D (6 bases). The ends were cut back, 0 bases at V and 1 base at J, with 11 bases in the middle. Germline loops: CDR1 SGHRS, CDR2 YFSETQ. The CDR3 sequence is 15 residues long. This chain's CDR3 is CASSLGTASSYEQYF. The DNA of the CDR3 is TGCGCCAGCAGCTTGGGGACAGCCTCTTCCTACGAGCAGTACTTC.

The J gene is TRBJ2-7, the V gene TRBV7-2, with D maybe TRBD1 (5 bases). Germline V gene lookup returns CDR1 SGHTA and CDR2 FQGNSA. Trimming removed 6 bases from V and 2 bases from J, with 17 bases in between. The CDR3 spans 15 residues. As DNA, the CDR3 is TGTGCCAGCAGTCCACAGTGGGGCGGAACCTACGAGCAGTACTTC. This translates into CASSPQWGGTYEQYF.

The chain uses TRBV15 and TRBJ2-7; D gene uncertain. Trimming stripped 0 bases from V and 7 bases from J, with 10 bases between. Germline-derived CDR1 and CDR2 are LNHNV and YYDKDF (reference sequence). The CDR3 extends over 13 amino acids. The CDR3 protein is CATSRDRSAEQYF. The DNA of the CDR3 is TGTGCCACCAGCAGAGATCGGAGCGCTGAGCAGTACTTC.

The chain links TRBV24-1 to TRBJ2-1; tentatively, D is TRBD1 (6 bases). The CDR3 has 14 amino acids. The ends were cut back, 9 bases at V and 8 bases at J, with 19 bases in the middle. The germline CDR1 and CDR2 sequences are KGHDR and SFDVKD. CDR3: CATGGRTGSDEQFF. The CDR3 DNA reads as TGTGCCACCGGAGGACGTACAGGGTCGGATGAGCAGTTCTTC.

This chain uses TRBV3-1 with TRBJ1-6; D might be TRBD1 (5 bases). Between the trimmed V and J ends, which lost 3 bases and 7 bases, there was a span of 10 bases. This CDR3 region has 14 residues. Germline values: CDR1 LGHDT, CDR2 YNNKEL (reference sequence). The CDR3 DNA reads TGTGCCAGCAGCCATAGCCAGGGCAATTCACCCCTCCACTTT. Translating gives CASSHSQGNSPLHF.

This rearrangement joins TRBV24-1 to TRBJ2-5; D might be TRBD1 (5 bases). There are 15 residues in the CDR3. The germline V gene encodes CDR1 KGHDR and CDR2 SFDVKD. Trimming took off 2 bases at V and 2 bases at J, with 11 bases between the two ends. The CDR3 region is CATSDSSGKQETQYF. CDR3 nucleotides: TGTGCCACCAGTGATTCTTCAGGGAAGCAAGAGACCCAGTACTTC.

The chain combines TRBV5-1 with TRBJ2-1; D may correspond to TRBD1 or TRBD2 (5 bases each). Germline V lookup: CDR1 SGHRS, CDR2 YFSETQ. Trimming took 0 bases from V and 0 from J, leaving 10 bases between them. The CDR3 runs to 16 residues. The CDR3 region has the DNA TGCGCCAGCAGCTTGGAAGGGGAGCCCTCCTACAATGAGCAGTTCTTC. It codes for CASSLEGEPSYNEQFF.

The chain combines TRBV19 with TRBJ1-5; D may be TRBD1 (6 bases). Per germline, CDR1 LNHDA and CDR2 SQIVND (reference sequence). The CDR3 length is 13 residues. With 9 bases removed from V and 4 bases from J, the gap between germline ends came to 13 bases. The CDR3 DNA is TGTGCCAGCAGTTACGACAGGAATCAGCCCCAGCATTTT. Its translation: CASSYDRNQPQHF.

This sequence joins TRBV20-1 and TRBJ2-2; a weak D match, TRBD1 (5 bases). With 0 bases removed from V and 3 bases from J, the gap between germline ends came to 11 bases. The germline gives CDR1 DFQATT, CDR2 SNEGSKA (reference sequence). The CDR3 covers 15 residues. This CDR3 reads CSARDVDSYTGELFF. The CDR3 nucleotides are TGCAGTGCTAGAGATGTCGACAGTTACACCGGGGAGCTGTTTTTT.

This clonotype showed up just once. V and J are TRBV19 and TRBJ2-1; D is unclear. The CDR3 length is 15 residues. The V and J ends lost 4 bases and 0 bases respectively, with 10 bases between them. CDR1 and CDR2 from the germline V gene are LNHDA and SQIVND (reference sequence). CDR3 nucleotide sequence: TGTGCCAGTAGTAGCGGAAGAAGCTCCTACAATGAGCAGTTCTTC. Amino acids: CASSSGRSSYNEQFF.

V gene TRBV29-1 combines with J gene TRBJ1-4, with D unresolved. The CDR3 consists of 12 residues. CDR1 is SQVTM and CDR2 is ANQGSEA in the germline V gene. V was cut by 4 bases and J by 6 bases, with 9 bases left in between. CDR3 residues: CSVGELDEKLFF. The CDR3 DNA reads as TGCAGCGTTGGGGAACTAGATGAAAAACTGTTTTTT.

Points on this clonotype: Given a much more abundant clone one base away, this may be a read error. The gene calls are TRBV5-4 and TRBJ2-3; D unresolved. CDR3 size: 13 residues. Germline CDR1 SGHNT, CDR2 YYREEE (reference sequence). CDR3 nucleotides: TGTGCCGGCAGCTTGGGGAGCACAGATACGCAGTATTTT. Its protein product is CAGSLGSTDTQYF.

The rearrangement links TRBV10-2 to TRBJ2-7, with TRBD2 identical over 7 bases. Germline trimming cut 7 bases from V and 4 bases from J; bases unmatched to any gene: 4. Germline V gives CDR1 WSHSY, CDR2 SAAADI. CDR3 length: 12 residues. CDR3 coding DNA: TGCGCCAGCACTATGGGGGGGTACGAGCAGTACTTC. This translates into CASTMGGYEQYF.

V usage is TRBV15 and J usage is TRBJ1-5, with TRBD1 as a possible D gene (6 bases). Trimming left V 1 base short and J 6 bases short, with 10 bases between. The CDR3 is 14 residues long. The V gene's germline CDR1 is LNHNV and CDR2 YYDKDF (reference sequence). CDR3 protein: CATSRAGGGQPQHF. The CDR3 region has the DNA TGTGCCACCAGCAGAGCTGGGGGCGGTCAGCCCCAGCATTTT. Together with reference TRBV15 and TRBJ1-5, the CDR3 gives the full variable domain: DAMVIQNPRYQVTQFGKPVTLSCSQTLNHNVMYWYQQKSSQAPKLLFHYYDKDFNNEADTPDNFQSRRPNTSFCFLDIRSPGLGDTAMYLCATSRAGGGQPQHFGDGTRLSIL.

This clonotype was detected ten times or more. The chain couples TRBV15 to TRBJ2-1; weak D call: TRBD1 (6 bases). The germline V and J ends were trimmed by 8 bases and 6 bases, with 17 bases remaining between them. The germline gives CDR1 LNHNV, CDR2 YYDKDF (reference sequence). The CDR3 is made up of 14 amino acids. CDR3 nucleotides: TGTGCCACCTGGACAGACCAAAACACCAATGAGCAGTTCTTC. It codes for CATWTDQNTNEQFF.